This TCR beta chain was found in a study of blood T cell repertoires in COVID-19 (dated by TCRdb to 2020 to 2021). Background on the whole study: Samples covering the acute and convalescent phases of COVID-19 were provided by collaborators in the United States, Italy and Spain. The repertoires were made available in a free public database intended to serve as a resource for research on the immune response to SARS-CoV-2. Where available, HLA class I and class II types were obtained from metadata supplied by the sample provider rather than from assay-based typing. The sample metadata nearly always contained a de-identified subject ID, COVID-19 status, age in years and sex. Subjects who had been exposed to COVID-19, were actively infected with it, or had recovered from it provided the deeply sampled blood TCRbeta repertoires that made up the dataset. The material from the prospective study consisted of cDNA or gDNA derived from T cells, B-cell-depleted T cells, or PBMCs. The samples were drawn from the first 160 participants of the ongoing ImmuneRACE study and from some 1,300 subjects provided by 6 global collaborators. Study-wide conclusions, independent of this receptor: How much clinical and demographic metadata was included differed by source and by participant, and the metadata was provided uncurated.

Including cysteine and phenylalanine, the CDR3 has 15 amino acids. The only DNA kept is the CDR3, 45 bases in frame from the first base. The germline V gene supplies CDR1 MDHEN and CDR2 SYDVKM. The junction shows trimming of 1 base on V and 1 base on J, plus 11 bases between the germline ends. Collaborating institutions collected whole blood in K2EDTA tubes following their own protocols. For TCRbeta analysis, collaborators shipped samples in one of three forms: frozen whole blood, isolated PBMCs, or DNA extracted from either of those sample types. Notes on this clone: Its specific antigen is unknown. One base away there is no much larger clone; base qualities are not given.

TCRbeta CDR3 regions were amplified from genomic DNA by means of the immunoSEQ Assay, a bias-controlled multiplex PCR. Turning to the authors' computational methods: The number of nucleated cells in each sample was estimated by amplification of reference gene primers within the assay. To quantify the absolute abundance of each unique TCRbeta CDR3 rearrangement, sequence reads were collapsed and filtered. For each sample, productive Simpson clonality was calculated by taking the square root of Simpson's diversity index across productive rearrangements. The table comes from immuneACCESS by way of TCRdb, which keeps in-frame sequences with V and J called. Part of the clones is missing from these tables; in studies checked, under half for an unresolved V gene and the rest for unknown reasons. D and trimming come from the DNA, and the V and J calls and clone size come from that table. Counted in this sample were around 97,000 clones; approximately 84% of them appeared once. The top ten clonotypes cover over 9.5% of the sample.

Recombination linked TRBV28 to TRBJ2-7; too little of a D gene remains to name it. The sequence came from a man between 65 and 85 years old with acute or convalescent COVID-19. Sequencing used peripheral blood. In nucleotide form, the sequence is TGTGCCAGCAGTTTATCGGCATTCGGGTCCTACGAGCAGTACTTC. The translation is CASSLSAFGSYEQYF.